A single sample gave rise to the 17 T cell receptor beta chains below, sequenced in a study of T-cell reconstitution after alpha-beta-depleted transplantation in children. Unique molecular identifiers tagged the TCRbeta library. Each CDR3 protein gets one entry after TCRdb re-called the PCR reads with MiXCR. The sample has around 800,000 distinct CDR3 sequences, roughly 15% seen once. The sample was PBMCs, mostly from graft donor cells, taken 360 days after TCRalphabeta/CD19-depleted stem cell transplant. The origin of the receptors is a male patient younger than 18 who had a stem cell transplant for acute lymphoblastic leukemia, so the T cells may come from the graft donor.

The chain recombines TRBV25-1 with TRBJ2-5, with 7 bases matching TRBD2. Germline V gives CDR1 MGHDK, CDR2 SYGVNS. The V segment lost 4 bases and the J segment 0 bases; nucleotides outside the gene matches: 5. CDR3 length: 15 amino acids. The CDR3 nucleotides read TGTGCCAGCAGTGCTACGGGAGGCGACCAAGAGACCCAGTACTTC. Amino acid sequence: CASSATGGDQETQYF.

Here the CDR3 reads CASSPDSQTGWAETQYF. CDR3 coding DNA: TGTGCCAGCAGCCCGGATTCCCAGACAGGGTGGGCAGAGACCCAGTACTTC. This chain connects TRBV7-3 to TRBJ2-5, with 7 bases matching TRBD1. Germline V gene sequence: CDR1 SGHTA, CDR2 FQGTGA. The CDR3 covers 17 residues. The ends lost 5 bases at V and 4 bases at J; junction bases unmatched: 16.

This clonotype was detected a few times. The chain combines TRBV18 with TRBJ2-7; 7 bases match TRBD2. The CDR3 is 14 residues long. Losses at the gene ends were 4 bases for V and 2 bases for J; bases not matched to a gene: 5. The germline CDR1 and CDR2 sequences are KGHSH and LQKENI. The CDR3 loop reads CASSRSGVTYEQYF. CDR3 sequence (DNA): TGTGCCAGCTCACGGAGCGGGGTTACCTACGAGCAGTACTTC.

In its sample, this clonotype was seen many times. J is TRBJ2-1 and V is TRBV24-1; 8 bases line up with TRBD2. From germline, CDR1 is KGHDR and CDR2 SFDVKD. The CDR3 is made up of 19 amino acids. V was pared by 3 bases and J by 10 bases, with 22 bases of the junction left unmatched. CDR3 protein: CATSDPLWREANGDGEQFF. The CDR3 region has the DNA TGTGCCACCAGTGATCCACTCTGGCGGGAGGCCAACGGGGACGGGGAGCAGTTCTTC.

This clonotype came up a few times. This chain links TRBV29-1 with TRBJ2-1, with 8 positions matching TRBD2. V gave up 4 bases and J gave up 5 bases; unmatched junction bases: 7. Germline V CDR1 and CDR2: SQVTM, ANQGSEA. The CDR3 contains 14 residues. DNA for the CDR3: TGCAGCGTTGTTGGGCTAGCGGGTCACAATGAGCAGTTCTTC. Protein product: CSVVGLAGHNEQFF.

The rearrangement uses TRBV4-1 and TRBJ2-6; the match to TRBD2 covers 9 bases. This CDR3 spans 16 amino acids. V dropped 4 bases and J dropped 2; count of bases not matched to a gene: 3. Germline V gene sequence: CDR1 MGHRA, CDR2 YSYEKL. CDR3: CASSPGLATGANVLTF. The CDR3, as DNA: TGCGCCAGCAGCCCGGGACTAGCAACTGGGGCCAACGTCCTGACTTTC.

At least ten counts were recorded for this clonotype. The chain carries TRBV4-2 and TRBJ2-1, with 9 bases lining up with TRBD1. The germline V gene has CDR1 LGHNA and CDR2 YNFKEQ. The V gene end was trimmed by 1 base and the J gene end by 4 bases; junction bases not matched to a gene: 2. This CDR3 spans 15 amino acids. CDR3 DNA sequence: TGTGCCAGCAGCCAAGCGGGACAGGGATACAATGAGCAGTTCTTC. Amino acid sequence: CASSQAGQGYNEQFF.

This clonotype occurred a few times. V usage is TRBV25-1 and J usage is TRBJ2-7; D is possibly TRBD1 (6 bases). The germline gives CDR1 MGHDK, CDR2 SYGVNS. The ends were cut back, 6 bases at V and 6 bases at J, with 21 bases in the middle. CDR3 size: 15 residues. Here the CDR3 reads CASREAQGPRGEQYF. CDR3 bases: TGTGCCAGCAGGGAAGCACAGGGCCCCCGGGGCGAGCAGTACTTC.

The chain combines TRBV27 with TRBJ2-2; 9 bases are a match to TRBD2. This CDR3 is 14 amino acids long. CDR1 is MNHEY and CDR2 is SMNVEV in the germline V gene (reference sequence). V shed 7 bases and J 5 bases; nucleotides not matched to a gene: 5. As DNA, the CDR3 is TGTGCCAGCACCCTCCTAGCGGGAACCGGGGAGCTGTTTTTT. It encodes CASTLLAGTGELFF.

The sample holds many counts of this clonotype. Here the CDR3 reads CSACLAGGLVSEQYF. In DNA, the CDR3 is TGCAGTGCTTGTCTAGCGGGAGGATTGGTTTCCGAGCAGTACTTC. The V call is TRBV20-1, the J call TRBJ2-7, with 11 bases aligning to TRBD2. Germline trimming cut 5 bases from V and 6 bases from J; bases unmatched to any gene: 12. In germline, CDR1 is DFQATT, CDR2 SNEGSKA (reference sequence). The CDR3 sequence is 15 residues long.

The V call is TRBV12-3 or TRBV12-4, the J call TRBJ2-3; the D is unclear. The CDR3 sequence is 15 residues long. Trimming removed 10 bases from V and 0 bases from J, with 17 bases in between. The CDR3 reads CAITPGPLSTDTQYF. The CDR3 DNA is TGTGCCATCACACCCGGGCCCCTTAGCACAGATACGCAGTATTTT.

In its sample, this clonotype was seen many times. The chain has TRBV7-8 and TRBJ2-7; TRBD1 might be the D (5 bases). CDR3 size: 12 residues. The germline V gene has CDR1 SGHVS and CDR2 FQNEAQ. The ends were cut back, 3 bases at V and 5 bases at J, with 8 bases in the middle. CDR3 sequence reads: CASSFVGDEQYF. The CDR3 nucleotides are TGTGCCAGCAGCTTCGTAGGGGACGAGCAGTACTTC.

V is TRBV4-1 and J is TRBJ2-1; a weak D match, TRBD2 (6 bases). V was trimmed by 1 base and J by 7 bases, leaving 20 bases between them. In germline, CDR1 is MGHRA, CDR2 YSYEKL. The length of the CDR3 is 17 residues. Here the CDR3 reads CASSQARGTALGNEQFF. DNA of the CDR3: TGCGCCAGCAGCCAAGCCCGCGGGACTGCGCTAGGTAATGAGCAGTTCTTC.

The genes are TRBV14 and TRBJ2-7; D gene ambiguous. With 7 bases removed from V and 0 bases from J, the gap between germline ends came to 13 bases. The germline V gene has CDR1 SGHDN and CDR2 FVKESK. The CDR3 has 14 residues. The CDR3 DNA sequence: TGTGCCAGCATCGGACGTATGGTCTCCTACGAGCAGTACTTC. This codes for CASIGRMVSYEQYF.

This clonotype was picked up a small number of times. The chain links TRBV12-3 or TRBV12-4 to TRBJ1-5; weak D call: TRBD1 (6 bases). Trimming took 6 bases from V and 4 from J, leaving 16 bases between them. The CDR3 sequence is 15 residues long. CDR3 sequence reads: CASREQGIRNQPQHF. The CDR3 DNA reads TGTGCCAGCAGAGAACAGGGAATACGGAATCAGCCCCAGCATTTT.

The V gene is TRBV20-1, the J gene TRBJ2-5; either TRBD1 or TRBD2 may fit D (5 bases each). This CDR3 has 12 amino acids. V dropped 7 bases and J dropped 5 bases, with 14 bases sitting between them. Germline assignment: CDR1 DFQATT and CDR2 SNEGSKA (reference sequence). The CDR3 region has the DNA TGCAGTGTAGAGGGGTATGGGGAGACCCAGTACTTC. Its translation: CSVEGYGETQYF.

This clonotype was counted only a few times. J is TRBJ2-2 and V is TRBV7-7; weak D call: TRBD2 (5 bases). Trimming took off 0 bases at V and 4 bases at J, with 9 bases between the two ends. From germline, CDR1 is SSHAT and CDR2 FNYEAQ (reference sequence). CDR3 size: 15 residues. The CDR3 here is CASSLALTTTGELFF. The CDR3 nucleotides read TGTGCCAGCAGCTTAGCCCTGACTACCACCGGGGAGCTGTTTTTT.